This T cell receptor (beta chain) was recorded in a study of post-analysis software for immune sequencing data. Findings of the study overall: Roughly five TRBV segments occurring more often in patients than controls included TRBV5-6, TRBV5-1 and TRBV20-1.

Trimming pared 5 bases from V and 6 bases from J, leaving 11 bases between. The CDR3 length is 13 residues. Regarding this clonotype: Its antigen is unknown.

TCR beta libraries were prepared from cDNA with unique molecular identifiers. TCRdb fed the PCR reads into MiXCR, producing one record per CDR3 protein. The table includes about 770,000 distinct CDR3 sequences, roughly 50% detected once. Sample: blood. This receptor was obtained from a girl aged 5-17 years with multiple sclerosis. The genes are TRBV12-3 or TRBV12-4 and TRBJ1-5; the D is unclear. As DNA, the CDR3 is TGTGCCAGCAGTCCATCGGCGGGTCAGCCCCAGCATTTT. Residues: CASSPSAGQPQHF.